This T cell receptor (beta chain) was found in a study of CD8 T cells in Susac syndrome. With respect to this clonotype: As yet, its antigen is unknown.

When the RNA was reverse transcribed, random hexamers were used with an input of 0.5 to 1 ug. Amplification of TCR beta CDR3 was carried out by immunoSEQ multiplex PCR, which covered 54 Vbeta and 13 Jbeta segments. TCRdb itself ran the immunoSEQ multiplex PCR reads through MiXCR, one entry per CDR3 protein. The sample lists 190,000 or so distinct CDR3 sequences, approximately 95% seen once, with approximately 0.075% in the top ten. Sequencing targeted TCR beta in blood CD8+ and CD4+ T cells. It was negative isolation that provided the CD8+ and CD4+ T cells, whereas TEMRA cells were enriched by FACS. Findings and caveats of the study: Only a relatively small number of individuals were included in the TCR sequencing and HLA analysis.

This CDR3 comprises 9 residues. Deletions cut 6 bases from V and 3 bases from J, with 3 bases between. Germline-derived CDR1 and CDR2 are SQVTM and ANQGSEA. This sequence was found in a human donor with multiple sclerosis. The genes are TRBV29-1 and TRBJ2-7, with D unresolved. Source material: CD4+ T cells from PBMCs. In nucleotides, the CDR3 is TGCAGCGTGGGCTACGAGCAGTACTTC. Its protein is CSVGYEQYF.